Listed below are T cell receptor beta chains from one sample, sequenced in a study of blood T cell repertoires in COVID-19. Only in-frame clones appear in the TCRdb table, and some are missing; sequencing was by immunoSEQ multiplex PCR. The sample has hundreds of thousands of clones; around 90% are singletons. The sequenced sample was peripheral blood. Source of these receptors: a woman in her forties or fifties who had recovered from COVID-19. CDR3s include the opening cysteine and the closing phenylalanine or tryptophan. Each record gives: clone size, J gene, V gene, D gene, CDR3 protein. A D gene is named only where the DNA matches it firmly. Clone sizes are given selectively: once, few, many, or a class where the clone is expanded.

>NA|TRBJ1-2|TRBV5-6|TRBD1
CASSLTFGQGDYGYTF
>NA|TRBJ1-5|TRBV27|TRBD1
CASSLGGTGKKHF
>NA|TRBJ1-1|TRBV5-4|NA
CASSLSSWNTEAFF
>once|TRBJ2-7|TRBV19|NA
CASSITFEGVNYEQYF
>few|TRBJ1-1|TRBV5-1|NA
CASSLGLLGNTEAFF
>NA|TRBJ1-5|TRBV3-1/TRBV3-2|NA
CASSQQDCRSPPQHF
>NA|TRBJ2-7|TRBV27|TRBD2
CASSLPGGAGVNEQYF
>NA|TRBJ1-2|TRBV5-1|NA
CASSARNTGSGGDGYTF
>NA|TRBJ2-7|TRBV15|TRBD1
CATSRATGTGGGEQYF
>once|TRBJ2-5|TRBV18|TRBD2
CASSPTSGQETQYF
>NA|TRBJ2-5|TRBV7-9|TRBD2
CASSLDLAGTQYF
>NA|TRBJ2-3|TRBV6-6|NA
CATLPTGGTTDTQYF
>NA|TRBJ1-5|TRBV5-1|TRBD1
CASSAGQNQPQHF
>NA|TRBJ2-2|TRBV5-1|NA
CASSPGRAGELFF
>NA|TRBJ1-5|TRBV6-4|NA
CASSPWGTGQPQHF
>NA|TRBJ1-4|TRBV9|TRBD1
CASSPWTGGNEKLFF
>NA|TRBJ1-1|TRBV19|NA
CASRDTGTLGLDAFF
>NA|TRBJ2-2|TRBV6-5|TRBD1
CASSLGQGSIGELFF
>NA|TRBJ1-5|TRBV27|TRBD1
CASSSARTGFSNQPQHF
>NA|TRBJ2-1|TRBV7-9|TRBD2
CASSLWGLAGGFRNEQFF
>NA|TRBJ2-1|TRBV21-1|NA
CASSKGTRGRNNEQFF
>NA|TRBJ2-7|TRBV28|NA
CASSLSRQGNYEQYF
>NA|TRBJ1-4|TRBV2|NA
CASNGRGLGNEKLFF
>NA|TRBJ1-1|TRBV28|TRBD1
CASINPGQGPEAFF
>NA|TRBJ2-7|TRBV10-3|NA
CAISDGQQPYEQYF
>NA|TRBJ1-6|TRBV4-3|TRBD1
CASSQSGGARSPLHF
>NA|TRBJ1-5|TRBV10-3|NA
CAIRPGVGQPQHF
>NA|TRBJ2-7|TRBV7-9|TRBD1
CASSTHRGPGYEQYF
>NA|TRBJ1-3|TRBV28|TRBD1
CASSSFGTDSGNTIYF
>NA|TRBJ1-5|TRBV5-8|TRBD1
CASSLGDRDQPQHF
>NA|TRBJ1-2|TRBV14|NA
CASSQGRFYGYTF
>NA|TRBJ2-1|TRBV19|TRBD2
CASRGSGRAREQFF
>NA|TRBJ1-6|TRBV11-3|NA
CASSQTGNSPLHF
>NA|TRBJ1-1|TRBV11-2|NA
CASSLGLRQRDTEAFF
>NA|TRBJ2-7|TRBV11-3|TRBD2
CASSSGGSSYEQYF
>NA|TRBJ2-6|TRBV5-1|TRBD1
CASSYRGGTGDVGANVLTF
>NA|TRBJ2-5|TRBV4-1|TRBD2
CASSQEKAAGGYQETQYF
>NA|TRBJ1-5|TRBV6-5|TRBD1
CASSRQGGSNQPQHF
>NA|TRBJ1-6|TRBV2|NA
CASSEAFLQGSPLHF
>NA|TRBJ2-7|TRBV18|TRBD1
CASSQNNANMDRRWSYEQYF
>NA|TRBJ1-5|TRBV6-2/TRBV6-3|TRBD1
CASSLWVNRGGQPQHF
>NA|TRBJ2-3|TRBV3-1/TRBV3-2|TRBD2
CASTTSPAGGTDTQYF
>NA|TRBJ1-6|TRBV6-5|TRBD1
CASSYPGTGDSPLHF
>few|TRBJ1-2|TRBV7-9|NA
CASSLSAGEDGYTF
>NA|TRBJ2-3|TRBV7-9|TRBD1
CASSPRDRQPDTQYF
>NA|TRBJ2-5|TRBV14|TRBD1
CASSQDSGTVYETQYF
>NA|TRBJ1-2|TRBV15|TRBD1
CATSREDRGYGYTF
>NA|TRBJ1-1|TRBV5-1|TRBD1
CASSPLTGANTEAFF
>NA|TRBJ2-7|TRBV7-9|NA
CASSLSAGAPYEQYF
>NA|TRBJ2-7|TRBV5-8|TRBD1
CASSLGQGGYHEQYF
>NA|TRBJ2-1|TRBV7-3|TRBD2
CASSLASGTSGGNEQFF
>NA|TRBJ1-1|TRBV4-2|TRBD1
CASSPAIGTALFEAFF
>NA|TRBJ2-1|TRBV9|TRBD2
CASSVRAGESYNEQFF
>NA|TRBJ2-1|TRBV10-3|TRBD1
CAISATTGGAGHEQFF
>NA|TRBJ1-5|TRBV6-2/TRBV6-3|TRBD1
CASSSQGQGRNQPQHF
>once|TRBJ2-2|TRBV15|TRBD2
CATSRGGTLGELFF
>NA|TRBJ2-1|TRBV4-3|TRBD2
CASSRSGTSGGRYNEQFF
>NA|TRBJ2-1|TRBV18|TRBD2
CASSPGLAGAGDEQFF
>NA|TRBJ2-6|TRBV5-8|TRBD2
CASSFRGAGVSGANVLTF